This is a list of T cell receptor beta chains from one sample in a study of OX40 agonist ivuxolimab in advanced cancers. This table comes from immunoSEQ multiplex PCR, and its TCRdb copy is limited to in-frame clones, with some not included. The sample consists of about 150,000 clones, over 75% of them appearing once. Sequenced here: CD4+ or CD8+ T cells sorted from blood, sampled in a trial of the OX40 agonist ivuxolimab. The receptor set was obtained from an adult with an advanced solid tumor such as melanoma, head and neck, liver or kidney cancer. Each CDR3 is given with its conserved first and last residue. The D gene is left open where the match is weak. Clone size is given for some rows only: seen once, a few or many times, or a class if the clone is expanded.

TRBJ2-2 TRBD2 TRBV5-6 - TGTGCCAGCAGCGCCCATGGAGCGGGAGGGCCAAACGGGGAGCTGTTTTTT CASSAHGAGGPNGELFF
TRBJ2-3 - TRBV7-3 once TGTGCCAGCAGCTTAGTCAGGGCGGGTATAGATACGCAGTATTTT CASSLVRAGIDTQYF
TRBJ2-7 - TRBV25-1 - TGTGCCAGCAGTGAATTCGGGGCAGGATCCTACGAGCAGTACTTC CASSEFGAGSYEQYF
TRBJ2-7 - TRBV9 - TGTGCCAGCAGCTCTCAGTCCCACGAGCAGTACTTC CASSSQSHEQYF
TRBJ1-1 TRBD1 TRBV30 few TGTGCCTGGAGGGGGGGACAGGGATGGACTGAAGCTTTCTTT CAWRGGQGWTEAFF
TRBJ2-7 TRBD1 TRBV11-2 - TGTGCCAGCAGCTTGGGACAGGGGAGCGACGAGCAGTACTTC CASSLGQGSDEQYF
TRBJ2-7 TRBD2 TRBV7-9 - TGTGCCAGCAGCCAGGGACTAGCGAACTCCTACGAGCAGTACTTC CASSQGLANSYEQYF
TRBJ1-5 - TRBV28 - TGTGCCAGCAGTTGGGGCAGTGTCAATAGCAATCAGCCCCAGCATTTT CASSWGSVNSNQPQHF
TRBJ2-3 - TRBV27 - - CASSFGQGISSPYF
TRBJ1-2 - TRBV19 - TGTGCCAGTAGCGCAAGGGACGACGTAGGTGGCTACACCTTC CASSARDDVGGYTF
TRBJ2-1 - TRBV28 - TGTGCCAGCAGTTCGTCAGGGCGCGAGCAGTTCTTC CASSSSGREQFF
TRBJ2-5 TRBD2 TRBV9 - TGTGCCAGCAGCGGCGTCGGTGGCGGGAGGGCCCCCGAGACCCAGTACTTC CASSGVGGGRAPETQYF
TRBJ1-2 - TRBV28 - TGTGCCAGCAGTTTCTCCCACGGGCTACTCTATGGCTACACCTTC CASSFSHGLLYGYTF